The T cell receptor (beta chain) described here comes from a study of blood T cell repertoires in COVID-19. Overall study context: Nucleic acid was either cDNA or gDNA, and it came from T cells, B-cell-depleted T cells, or PBMCs.

Study members were between about 18 and 95 years old and lived in over 20 US regions. Allocation to cohorts depended on clinical history reported by the participants. Per the original methods: Estimates of nucleated cell counts were drawn from the amplification of reference gene primers. Sequenced by immunoSEQ multiplex PCR; TCRdb stores in-frame clones only, minus some. V, J and clone size are taken as reported in that table, and D and trimming were inferred from the DNA itself. Found here are under 200,000 clones, roughly 80% of them singletons; the top ten hold more than 4%. Ten or more counts support this clone. Per the germline V gene, CDR1 is SGHAT and CDR2 is FQNNGV. V was cut by 5 bases and J by 12 bases, with 17 bases left in between. The CDR3 has 12 residues.

The sample was PBMCs or T cells enriched from blood (not recorded which). The J gene is TRBJ2-7, the V gene TRBV11-2; D perhaps matches TRBD2 (7 bases). The TCR comes from a woman aged 55-69 years with acute COVID-19. CDR3 amino acids: CASSKRGAGAYF. The CDR3 bases are TGTGCCAGCAGCAAAAGGGGGGCGGGAGCGTACTTC. Filled out from reference TRBV11-2 and TRBJ2-7, the complete variable domain reads EAGVAQSPRYKIIEKRQSVAFWCNPISGHATLYWYQQILGQGPKLLIQFQNNGVVDDSQLPKDRFSAERLKGVDSTLKIQPAKLEDSAVYLCASSKRGAGAYFGPGTRLTVT.